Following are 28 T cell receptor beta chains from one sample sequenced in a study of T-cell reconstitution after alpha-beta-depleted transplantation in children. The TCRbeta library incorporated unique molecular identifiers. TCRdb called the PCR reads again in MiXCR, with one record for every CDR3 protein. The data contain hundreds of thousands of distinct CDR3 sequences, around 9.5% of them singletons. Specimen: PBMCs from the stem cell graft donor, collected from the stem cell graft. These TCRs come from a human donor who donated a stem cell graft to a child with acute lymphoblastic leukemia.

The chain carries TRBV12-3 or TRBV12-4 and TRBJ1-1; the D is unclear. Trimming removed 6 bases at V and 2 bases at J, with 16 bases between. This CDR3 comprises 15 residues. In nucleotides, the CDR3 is TGTGCCAGCAGGGGTCTTTGGGGATCCAACACTGAAGCTTTCTTT. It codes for CASRGLWGSNTEAFF.

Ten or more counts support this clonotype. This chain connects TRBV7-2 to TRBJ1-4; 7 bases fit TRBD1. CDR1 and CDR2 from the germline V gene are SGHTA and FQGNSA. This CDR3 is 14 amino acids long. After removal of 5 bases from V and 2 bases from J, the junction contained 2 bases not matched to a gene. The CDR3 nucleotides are TGTGCCAGCAGCCCGACAGGGACTAATGAAAAACTGTTTTTT. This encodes CASSPTGTNEKLFF.

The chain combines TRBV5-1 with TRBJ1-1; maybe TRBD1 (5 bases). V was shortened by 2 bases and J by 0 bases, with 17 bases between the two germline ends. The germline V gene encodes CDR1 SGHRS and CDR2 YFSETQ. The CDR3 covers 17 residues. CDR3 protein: CASSLEGAIEVNTEAFF. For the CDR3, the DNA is TGCGCCAGCAGCTTAGAAGGGGCTATAGAGGTGAACACTGAAGCTTTCTTT.

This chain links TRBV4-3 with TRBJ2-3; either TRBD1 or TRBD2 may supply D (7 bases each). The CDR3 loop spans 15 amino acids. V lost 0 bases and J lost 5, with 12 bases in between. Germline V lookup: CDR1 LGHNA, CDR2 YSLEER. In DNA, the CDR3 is TGCGCCAGCAGCCAAGACAGGGGGGGGGGAGATACGCAGTATTTT. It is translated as CASSQDRGGGDTQYF.

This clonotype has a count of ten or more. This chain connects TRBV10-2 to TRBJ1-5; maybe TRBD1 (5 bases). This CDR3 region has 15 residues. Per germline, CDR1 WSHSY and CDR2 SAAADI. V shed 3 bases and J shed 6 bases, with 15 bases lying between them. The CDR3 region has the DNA TGCGCCAGCAGTGATTCGGCCCCTGGGGGTCAGCCCCAGCATTTT. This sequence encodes CASSDSAPGGQPQHF.

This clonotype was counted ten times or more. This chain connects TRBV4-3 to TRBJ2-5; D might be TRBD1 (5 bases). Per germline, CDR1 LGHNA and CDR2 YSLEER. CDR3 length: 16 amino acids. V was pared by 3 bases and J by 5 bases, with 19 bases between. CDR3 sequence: CASSQGVSKDMETQYF. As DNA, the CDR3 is TGCGCCAGCAGCCAGGGTGTGTCTAAGGACATGGAGACCCAGTACTTC.

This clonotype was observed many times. The CDR3 protein is CSAYSRRETQYF. For the CDR3, the DNA is TGCAGTGCTTACTCCCGGCGAGAGACCCAGTACTTC. The J gene is TRBJ2-5, the V gene TRBV20-1; D is unresolved. The ends were cut back, 5 bases at V and 4 bases at J, with 11 bases in the middle. Germline loops: CDR1 DFQATT, CDR2 SNEGSKA (reference sequence). The CDR3 contains 12 residues.

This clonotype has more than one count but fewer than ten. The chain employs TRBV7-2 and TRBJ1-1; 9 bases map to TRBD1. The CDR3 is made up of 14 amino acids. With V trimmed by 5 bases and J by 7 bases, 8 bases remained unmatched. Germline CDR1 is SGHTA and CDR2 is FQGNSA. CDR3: CASSPQGQGYEAFF. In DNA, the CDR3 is TGTGCCAGCAGCCCTCAAGGACAGGGGTATGAAGCTTTCTTT.

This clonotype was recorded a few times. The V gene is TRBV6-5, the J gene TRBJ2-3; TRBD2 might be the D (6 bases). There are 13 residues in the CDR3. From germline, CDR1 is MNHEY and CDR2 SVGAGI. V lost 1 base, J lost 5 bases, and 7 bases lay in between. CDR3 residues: CASSYWRGDTQYF. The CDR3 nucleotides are TGTGCCAGCAGTTACTGGAGGGGAGATACGCAGTATTTT.

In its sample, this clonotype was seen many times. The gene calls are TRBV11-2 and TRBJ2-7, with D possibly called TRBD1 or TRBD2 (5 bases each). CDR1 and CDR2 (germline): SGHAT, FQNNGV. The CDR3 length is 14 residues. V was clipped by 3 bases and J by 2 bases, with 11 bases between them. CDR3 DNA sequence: TGTGCCAGCAGCTTCCCTGGGGGACCCTACGAGCAGTACTTC. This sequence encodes CASSFPGGPYEQYF.

The CDR3 here is CAISTINQPQHF. The DNA of the CDR3 is TGTGCCATCAGTACGATAAATCAGCCCCAGCATTTT. The V gene is TRBV10-3, the J gene TRBJ1-5; D call uncertain. CDR1 and CDR2 (germline): ENHRY, SYGVKD. This CDR3 is 12 amino acids long. V shed 5 bases and J shed 4 bases, with 6 bases lying between them.

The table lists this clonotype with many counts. In DNA form, the CDR3 reads TGTGCCAGCAACAACGCGGGGCTGCATTCACCCCTCCACTTT. Protein sequence: CASNNAGLHSPLHF. The chain links TRBV5-5 to TRBJ1-6; tentative D call: TRBD1 (5 bases). In germline, CDR1 is SGHKS, CDR2 YYEKEE (reference sequence). Trimming took off 6 bases at V and 8 bases at J, with 15 bases between the two ends. The CDR3 totals 14 residues.

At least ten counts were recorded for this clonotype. For the CDR3, the DNA is TGTGCCAGCAGCCCTCCGGCGAGACTAGCCAAAAACATTCAGTACTTC. As protein: CASSPPARLAKNIQYF. The V and J genes are TRBV7-9 and TRBJ2-4; D unresolved. V lost 5 bases, J lost 0 bases, and 14 bases lay in between. The CDR3 runs 16 residues. Germline V gene data show CDR1 as SEHNR and CDR2 as FQNEAQ (reference sequence).

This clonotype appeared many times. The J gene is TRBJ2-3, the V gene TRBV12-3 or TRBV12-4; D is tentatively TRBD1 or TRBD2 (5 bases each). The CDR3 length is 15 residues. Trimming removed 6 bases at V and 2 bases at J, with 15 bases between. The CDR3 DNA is TGTGCCAGCAGACCTCCGGGACCAATCACAGATACGCAGTATTTT. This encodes CASRPPGPITDTQYF.

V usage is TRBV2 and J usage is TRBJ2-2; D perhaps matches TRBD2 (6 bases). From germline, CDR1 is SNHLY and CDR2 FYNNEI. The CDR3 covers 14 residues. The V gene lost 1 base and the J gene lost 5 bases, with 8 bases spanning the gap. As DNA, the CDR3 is TGTGCCAGCAGTGAAGGGAGGGATACCGGGGAGCTGTTTTTT. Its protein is CASSEGRDTGELFF.

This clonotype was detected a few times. The CDR3 DNA follows: TGTGCCAGCAGCCTTTCCTCTGGGTTGTCCAATCAGCCCCAGCATTTT. It specifies CASSLSSGLSNQPQHF. The chain uses TRBV3-1 and TRBJ1-5; unclear D gene. V dropped 4 bases and J dropped 3 bases, with 16 bases sitting between them. Germline V gene sequence: CDR1 LGHDT, CDR2 YNNKEL (reference sequence). The CDR3 sequence is 16 residues long.

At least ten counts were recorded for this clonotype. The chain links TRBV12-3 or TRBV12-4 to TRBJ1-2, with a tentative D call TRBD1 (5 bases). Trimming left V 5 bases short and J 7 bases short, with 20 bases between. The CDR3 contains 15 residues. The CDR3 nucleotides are TGTGCCAGCAGTATCGCAGGGAGGGGAGAGGGTGGCTACACCTTC. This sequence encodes CASSIAGRGEGGYTF.

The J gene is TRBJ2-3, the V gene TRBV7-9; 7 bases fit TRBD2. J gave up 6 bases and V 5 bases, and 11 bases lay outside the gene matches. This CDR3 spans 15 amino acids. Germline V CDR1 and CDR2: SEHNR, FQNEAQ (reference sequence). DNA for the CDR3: TGTGCCAGCAGCCCCGAGTGGGGGGGATCGGATACGCAGTATTTT. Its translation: CASSPEWGGSDTQYF.

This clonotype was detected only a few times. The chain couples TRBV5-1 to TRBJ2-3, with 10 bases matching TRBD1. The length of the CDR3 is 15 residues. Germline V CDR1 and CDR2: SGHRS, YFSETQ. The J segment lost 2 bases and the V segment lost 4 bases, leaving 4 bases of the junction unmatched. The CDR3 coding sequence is TGCGCCAGCAGCACGGGACAGGGGAACACAGATACGCAGTATTTT. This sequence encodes CASSTGQGNTDTQYF.

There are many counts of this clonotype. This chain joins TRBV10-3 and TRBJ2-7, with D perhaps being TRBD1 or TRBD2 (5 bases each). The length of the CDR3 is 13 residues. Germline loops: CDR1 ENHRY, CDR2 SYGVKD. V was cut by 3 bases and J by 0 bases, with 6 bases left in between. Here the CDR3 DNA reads TGTGCCATCAGTGACGGGACCTCCTACGAGCAGTACTTC. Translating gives CAISDGTSYEQYF.

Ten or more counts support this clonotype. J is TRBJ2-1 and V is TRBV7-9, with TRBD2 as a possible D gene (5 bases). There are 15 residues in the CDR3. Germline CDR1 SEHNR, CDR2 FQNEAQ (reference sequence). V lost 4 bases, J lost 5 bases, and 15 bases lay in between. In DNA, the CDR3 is TGTGCCAGCAGCTCCCCGATGAGCGGAAACAATGAGCAGTTCTTC. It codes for CASSSPMSGNNEQFF.

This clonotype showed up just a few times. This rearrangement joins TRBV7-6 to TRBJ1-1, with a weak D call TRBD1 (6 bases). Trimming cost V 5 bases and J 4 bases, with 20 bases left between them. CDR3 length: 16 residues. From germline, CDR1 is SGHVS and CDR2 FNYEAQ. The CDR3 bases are TGTGCCAGCAGCCCGGGGGCCCAGGGATGGGGCACTGAAGCTTTCTTT. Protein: CASSPGAQGWGTEAFF. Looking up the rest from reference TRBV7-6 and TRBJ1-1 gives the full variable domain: GAGVSQSPRYKVTKRGQDVALRCDPISGHVSLYWYRQALGQGPEFLTYFNYEAQQDKSGLPNDRFSAERPEGSISTLTIQRTEQRDSAMYRCASSPGAQGWGTEAFFGQGTRLTVV.

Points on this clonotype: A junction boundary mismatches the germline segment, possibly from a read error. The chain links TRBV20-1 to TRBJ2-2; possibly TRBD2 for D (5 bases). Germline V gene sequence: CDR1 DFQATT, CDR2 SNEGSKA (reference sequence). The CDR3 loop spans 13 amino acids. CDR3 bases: TGCAGTGCCCTGGACTCAAACACCGGAGAGCTGTTTTTT. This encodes CSALDSNTGELFF.

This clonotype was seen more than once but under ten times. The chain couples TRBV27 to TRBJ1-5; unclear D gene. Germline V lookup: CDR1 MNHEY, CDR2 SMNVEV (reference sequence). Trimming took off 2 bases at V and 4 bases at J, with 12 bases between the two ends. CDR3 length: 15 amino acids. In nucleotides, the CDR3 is TGTGCCAGCAGTTTACAGGCTCGAACGAATCAGCCCCAGCATTTT. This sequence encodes CASSLQARTNQPQHF.

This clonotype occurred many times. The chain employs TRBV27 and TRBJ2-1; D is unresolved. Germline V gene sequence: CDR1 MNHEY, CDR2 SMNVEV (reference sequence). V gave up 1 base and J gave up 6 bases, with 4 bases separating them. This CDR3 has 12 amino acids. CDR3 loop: CASSLYGNEQFF. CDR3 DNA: TGTGCCAGCAGTTTATACGGCAATGAGCAGTTCTTC.

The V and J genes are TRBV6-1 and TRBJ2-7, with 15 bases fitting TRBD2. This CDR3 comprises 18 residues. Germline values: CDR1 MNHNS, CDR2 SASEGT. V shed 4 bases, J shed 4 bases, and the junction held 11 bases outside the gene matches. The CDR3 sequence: CASSAGTSGGSDTYEQYF. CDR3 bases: TGTGCCAGCAGTGCCGGGACTAGCGGGGGGTCCGATACATACGAGCAGTACTTC.

CDR3 nucleotides: TGTGCCAGCAGTTACCCGGGACAGATGAACACTGAAGCTTTCTTT. Protein sequence: CASSYPGQMNTEAFF. This sequence joins TRBV12-3 or TRBV12-4 and TRBJ1-1, with TRBD1 identical over 7 bases. The CDR3 covers 15 residues. V shed 4 bases, J shed 0 bases, and the junction held 5 bases outside the gene matches.

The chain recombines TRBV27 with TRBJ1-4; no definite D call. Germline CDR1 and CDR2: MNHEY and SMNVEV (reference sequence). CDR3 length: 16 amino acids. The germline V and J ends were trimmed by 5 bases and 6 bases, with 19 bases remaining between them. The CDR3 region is CASSTRLERVYEKLFF. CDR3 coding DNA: TGTGCCAGCAGTACCCGCCTTGAGCGCGTATATGAAAAACTGTTTTTT.